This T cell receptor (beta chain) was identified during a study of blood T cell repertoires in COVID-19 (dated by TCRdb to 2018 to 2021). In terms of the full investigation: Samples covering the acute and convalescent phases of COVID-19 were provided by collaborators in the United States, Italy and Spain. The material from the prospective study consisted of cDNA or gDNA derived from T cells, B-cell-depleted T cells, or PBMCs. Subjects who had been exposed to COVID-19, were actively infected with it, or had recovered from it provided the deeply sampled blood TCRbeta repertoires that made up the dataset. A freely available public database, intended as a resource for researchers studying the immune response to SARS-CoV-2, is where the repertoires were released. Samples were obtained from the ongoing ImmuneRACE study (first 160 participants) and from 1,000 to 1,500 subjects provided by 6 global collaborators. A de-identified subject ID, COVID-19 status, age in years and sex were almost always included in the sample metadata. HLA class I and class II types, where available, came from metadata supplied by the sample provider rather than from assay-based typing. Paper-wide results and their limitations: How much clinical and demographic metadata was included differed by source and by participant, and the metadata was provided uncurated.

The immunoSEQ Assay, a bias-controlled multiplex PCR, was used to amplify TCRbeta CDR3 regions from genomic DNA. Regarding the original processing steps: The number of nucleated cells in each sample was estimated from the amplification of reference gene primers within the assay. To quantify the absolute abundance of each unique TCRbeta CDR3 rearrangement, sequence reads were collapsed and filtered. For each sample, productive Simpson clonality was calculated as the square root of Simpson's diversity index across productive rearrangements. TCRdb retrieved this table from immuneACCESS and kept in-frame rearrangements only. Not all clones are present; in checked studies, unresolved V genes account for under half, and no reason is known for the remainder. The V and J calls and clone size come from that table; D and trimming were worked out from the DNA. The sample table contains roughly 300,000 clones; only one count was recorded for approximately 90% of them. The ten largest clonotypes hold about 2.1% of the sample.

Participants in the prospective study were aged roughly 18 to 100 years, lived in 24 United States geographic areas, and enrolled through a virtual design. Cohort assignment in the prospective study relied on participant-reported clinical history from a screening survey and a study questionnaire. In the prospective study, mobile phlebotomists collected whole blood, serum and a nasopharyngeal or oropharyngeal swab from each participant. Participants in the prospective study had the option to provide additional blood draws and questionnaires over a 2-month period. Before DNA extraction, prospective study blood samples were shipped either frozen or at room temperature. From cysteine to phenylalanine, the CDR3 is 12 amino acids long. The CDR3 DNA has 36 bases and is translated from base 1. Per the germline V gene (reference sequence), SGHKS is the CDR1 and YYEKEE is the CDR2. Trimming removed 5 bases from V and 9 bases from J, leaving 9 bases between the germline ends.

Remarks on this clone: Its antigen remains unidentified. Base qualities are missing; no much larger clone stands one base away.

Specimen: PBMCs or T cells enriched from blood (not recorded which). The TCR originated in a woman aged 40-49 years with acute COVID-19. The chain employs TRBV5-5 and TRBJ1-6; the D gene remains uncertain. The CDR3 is CASSLLRSPLHF. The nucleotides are TGTGCCAGCAGTTTGCTGCGTTCACCCCTCCACTTT.